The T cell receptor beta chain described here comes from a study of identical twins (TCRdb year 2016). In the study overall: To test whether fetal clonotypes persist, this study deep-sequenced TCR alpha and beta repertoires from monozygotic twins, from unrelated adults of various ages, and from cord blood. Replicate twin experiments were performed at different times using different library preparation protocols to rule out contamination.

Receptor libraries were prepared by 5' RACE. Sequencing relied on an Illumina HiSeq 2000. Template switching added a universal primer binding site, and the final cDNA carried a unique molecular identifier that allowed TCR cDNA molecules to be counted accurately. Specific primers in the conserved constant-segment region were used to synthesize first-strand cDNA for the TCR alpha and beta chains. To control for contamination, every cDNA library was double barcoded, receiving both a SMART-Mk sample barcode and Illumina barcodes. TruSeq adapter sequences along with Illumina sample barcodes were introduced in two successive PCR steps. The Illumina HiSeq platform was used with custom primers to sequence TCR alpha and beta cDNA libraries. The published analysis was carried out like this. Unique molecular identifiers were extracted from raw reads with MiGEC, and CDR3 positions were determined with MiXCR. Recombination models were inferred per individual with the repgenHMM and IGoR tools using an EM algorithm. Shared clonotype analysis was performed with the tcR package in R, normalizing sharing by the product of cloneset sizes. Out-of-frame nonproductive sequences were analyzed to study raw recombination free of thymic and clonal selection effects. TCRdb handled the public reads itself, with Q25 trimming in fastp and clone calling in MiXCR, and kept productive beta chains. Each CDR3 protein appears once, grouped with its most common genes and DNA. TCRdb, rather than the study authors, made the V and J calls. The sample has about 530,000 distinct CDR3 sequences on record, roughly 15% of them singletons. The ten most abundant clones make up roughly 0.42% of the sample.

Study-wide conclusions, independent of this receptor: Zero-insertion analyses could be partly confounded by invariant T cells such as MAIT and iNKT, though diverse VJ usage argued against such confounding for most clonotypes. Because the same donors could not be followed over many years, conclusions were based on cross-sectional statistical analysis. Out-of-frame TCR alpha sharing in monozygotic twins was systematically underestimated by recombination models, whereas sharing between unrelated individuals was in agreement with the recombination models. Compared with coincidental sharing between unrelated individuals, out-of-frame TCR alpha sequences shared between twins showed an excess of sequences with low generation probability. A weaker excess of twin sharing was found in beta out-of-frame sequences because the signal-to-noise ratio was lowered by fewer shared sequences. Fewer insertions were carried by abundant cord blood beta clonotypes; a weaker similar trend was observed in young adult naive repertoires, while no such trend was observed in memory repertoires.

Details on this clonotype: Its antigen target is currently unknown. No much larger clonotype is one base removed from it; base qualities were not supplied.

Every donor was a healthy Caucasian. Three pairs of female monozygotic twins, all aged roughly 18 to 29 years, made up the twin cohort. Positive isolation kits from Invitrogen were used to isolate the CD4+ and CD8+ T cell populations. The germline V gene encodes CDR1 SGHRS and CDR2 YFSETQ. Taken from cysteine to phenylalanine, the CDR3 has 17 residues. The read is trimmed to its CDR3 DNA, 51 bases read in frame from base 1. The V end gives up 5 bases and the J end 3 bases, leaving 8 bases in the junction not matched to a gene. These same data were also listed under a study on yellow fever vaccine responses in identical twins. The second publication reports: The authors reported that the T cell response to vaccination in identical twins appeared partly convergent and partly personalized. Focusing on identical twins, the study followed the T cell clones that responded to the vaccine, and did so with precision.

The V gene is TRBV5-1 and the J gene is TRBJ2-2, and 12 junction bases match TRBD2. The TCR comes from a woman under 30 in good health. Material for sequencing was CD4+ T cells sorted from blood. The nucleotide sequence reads TGCGCCAGCAGAGGGCGACTAGCGGGGGTCGACACCGGGGAGCTGTTTTTT. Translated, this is CASRGRLAGVDTGELFF.